The next 23 T cell receptor beta chains were all read from a single sample in a study of T cell responses to AZD1222 COVID-19 vaccine (dated by TCRdb to about 2021). The method was the immunoSEQ multiplex PCR assay. Not all clones reach the TCRdb copy of this immuneACCESS table, which keeps in-frame sequences only. Checked studies attribute under half of the gap to unresolved V genes and leave the rest unexplained. Within this sample are approximately 90,000 clones, with 85% to 90% of them counted one time only. The top ten hold roughly 4% of the sample. The time point label on this specimen signifies: baseline before first vaccination. The source material was peripheral blood, sampled on day 0 of AZD1222 vaccination. Source of these receptors: an adult in good health.

In DNA form, the CDR3 reads TGCGCCAGCAGCCAAGAGGCGGCGCGGTCCTACAATGAGCAGTTCTTC. It translates to CASSQEAARSYNEQFF. This rearrangement joins TRBV4-3 to TRBJ2-1; the D is unclear. This CDR3 spans 16 amino acids. The V gene lost 0 bases and the J gene lost 1 base, with 10 bases spanning the gap. Germline-derived CDR1 and CDR2 are LGHNA and YSLEER.

V gene TRBV27 combines with J gene TRBJ1-5; weak D call: TRBD1 (5 bases). V was cut by 5 bases and J by 4 bases, with 6 bases left in between. The CDR3 is made up of 12 amino acids. Germline CDR1 MNHEY, CDR2 SMNVEV (reference sequence). The CDR3 spells CASSRQNQPQHF. The CDR3 nucleotides are TGTGCCAGCAGTAGACAGAATCAGCCCCAGCATTTT.

This clone appeared a few times. The chain has TRBV7-2 and TRBJ2-2; the match to TRBD1 covers 8 bases. J was trimmed by 4 bases and V by 1 base; bases with no gene match: 8. This CDR3 has 17 amino acids. Per germline, CDR1 SGHTA and CDR2 FQGNSA. The CDR3 loop reads CASSLGRDRPFTGELFF. CDR3 DNA: TGTGCCAGCAGCTTAGGGCGGGACAGGCCTTTCACCGGGGAGCTGTTTTTT.

This clone is medium-sized in the sample. The DNA for the CDR3 is TGTGCCAGCAGCGAAGGGACTGGAGGCGGGGGCTTCTACGAGACCCAGTACTTC. This encodes CASSEGTGGGGFYETQYF. The gene calls are TRBV9 and TRBJ2-5; perhaps TRBD2 as D (7 bases). Per germline, CDR1 SGDLS and CDR2 YYNGEE. CDR3 length: 18 amino acids. Trimming cost V 3 bases and J 5 bases, with 26 bases left between them.

The chain combines TRBV2 with TRBJ1-2; 10 bases align to TRBD1. Germline V gene data show CDR1 as SNHLY and CDR2 as FYNNEI. CDR3 length: 13 amino acids. After removal of 6 bases from V and 6 bases from J, the junction contained 4 bases not matched to a gene. CDR3 sequence: CASRVTGGDGYTF. CDR3 bases: TGTGCCAGCAGAGTGACAGGGGGCGATGGCTACACCTTC. Variable domain in full (rest from reference TRBV2 and TRBJ1-2): EPEVTQTPSHQVTQMGQEVILRCVPISNHLYFYWYRQILGQKVEFLVSFYNNEISEKSEIFDDQFSVERPDGSNFTLKIRSTKLEDSAMYFCASRVTGGDGYTFGSGTRLTVV.

This chain joins TRBV28 and TRBJ2-1; 7 bases are a match to TRBD1. The CDR3 has 16 residues. Germline-derived CDR1 and CDR2 are MDHEN and SYDVKM. Germline trimming cut 3 bases from V and 4 bases from J; bases unmatched to any gene: 9. CDR3 loop: CASSLVGQRTYNEQFF. The CDR3 DNA follows: TGTGCCAGCAGTTTGGTGGGACAGAGGACATACAATGAGCAGTTCTTC.

This clone was counted a single time. This rearrangement joins TRBV7-9 to TRBJ1-2; the match to TRBD1 covers 7 bases. The germline gives CDR1 SEHNR, CDR2 FQNEAQ (reference sequence). V lost 5 bases and J lost 0; bases outside the gene matches: 3. This CDR3 has 14 residues. This CDR3 reads CASSETGTNYGYTF. Here the CDR3 DNA reads TGTGCCAGCAGCGAGACAGGGACTAACTATGGCTACACCTTC.

This clone showed up just once. This chain links TRBV7-2 with TRBJ1-2; 7 bases agree with TRBD1. The CDR3 loop spans 13 amino acids. Germline V lookup: CDR1 SGHTA, CDR2 FQGNSA. Trimming removed 3 bases from V and 5 bases from J; junction bases left unmatched: 3. The DNA for the CDR3 is TGTGCCAGCAGCTTTACAGGGGAGTATGGCTACACCTTC. It codes for CASSFTGEYGYTF. The full variable domain, with the rest looked up from reference TRBV7-2 and TRBJ1-2, is GAGVSQSPSNKVTEKGKDVELRCDPISGHTALYWYRQSLGQGLEFLIYFQGNSAPDKSGLPSDRFSAERTGGSVSTLTIQRTQQEDSAVYLCASSFTGEYGYTFGSGTRLTVV.

The CDR3 sequence is CASSSGSGQGVPDTQYF. CDR3 nucleotide sequence: TGTGCCAGCAGCTCGGGGAGTGGACAGGGTGTACCAGATACGCAGTATTTT. The V and J genes are TRBV7-6 and TRBJ2-3; 8 nucleotides match TRBD1. CDR3 size: 17 residues. The V gene's germline CDR1 is SGHVS and CDR2 FNYEAQ. The V gene end was trimmed by 4 bases and the J gene end by 4 bases; junction bases not matched to a gene: 13.

The chain joins TRBV5-4 to TRBJ1-2; 9 nucleotides match TRBD1. The CDR3 sequence is 15 residues long. CDR1 and CDR2 from the germline V gene are SGHNT and YYREEE (reference sequence). V was pared by 3 bases and J by 5 bases, with 8 bases of the junction left unmatched. The CDR3 DNA reads TGTGCCAGCAGCTGGGACAGGGCCCCAACTTATGGCTACACCTTC. It specifies CASSWDRAPTYGYTF.

The J gene is TRBJ1-2, the V gene TRBV2; 12 bases are a match to TRBD1. V lost 0 bases to trimming and J lost 8 bases; unmatched junction nucleotides: 7. CDR1 is SNHLY, CDR2 FYNNEI, per germline. This CDR3 is built from 16 residues. This CDR3 reads CASSEARPGTGGGYTF. For the CDR3, the DNA is TGTGCCAGCAGTGAAGCTCGTCCCGGGACAGGGGGCGGCTACACCTTC. The full variable domain, rest sourced from reference TRBV2 and TRBJ1-2, is EPEVTQTPSHQVTQMGQEVILRCVPISNHLYFYWYRQILGQKVEFLVSFYNNEISEKSEIFDDQFSVERPDGSNFTLKIRSTKLEDSAMYFCASSEARPGTGGGYTFGSGTRLTVV.

This clone was seen just once. The chain carries TRBV5-1 and TRBJ2-1; a possible D gene is TRBD1 (5 bases). Germline V lookup: CDR1 SGHRS, CDR2 YFSETQ. V was cut by 2 bases and J by 8 bases, with 14 bases left in between. The CDR3 is 14 amino acids. CDR3 protein: CASSFRALFDEQFF. CDR3 in DNA: TGCGCCAGCAGCTTCAGGGCCTTATTCGATGAGCAGTTCTTC.

The V call is TRBV30, the J call TRBJ1-5; no reliable D call. The ends were cut back, 0 bases at V and 2 bases at J, with 14 bases in the middle. From germline, CDR1 is GTSNPN and CDR2 SVGIG (reference sequence). The CDR3 is made up of 16 amino acids. The CDR3 loop reads CAWSVTGVVGNQPQHF. The CDR3 DNA is TGTGCCTGGAGTGTGACGGGCGTTGTGGGCAATCAGCCCCAGCATTTT.

The chain combines TRBV6-5 with TRBJ1-5, with D hard to call. This CDR3 has 14 residues. Deletions cut 2 bases from V and 0 bases from J, with 5 bases between. Germline V gene lookup returns CDR1 MNHEY and CDR2 SVGAGI. The chain's CDR3 is CASSYDHSNQPQHF. CDR3 coding DNA: TGTGCCAGCAGTTACGACCATAGCAATCAGCCCCAGCATTTT.

In DNA, the CDR3 is TGTGCCAGTAGTATCTCAGGAGCGGGGAGTGTCTACGAGCAGTACTTC. It yields the protein CASSISGAGSVYEQYF. The chain is built from TRBV19 and TRBJ2-7; 7 bases align to TRBD2. The CDR3 loop spans 16 amino acids. The V gene's germline CDR1 is LNHDA and CDR2 SQIVND (reference sequence). J lost 3 bases, V lost 3 bases, and 11 bases had no gene match.

This CDR3 reads CSVDLQIYGYTF. CDR3 in DNA: TGCAGCGTTGATTTACAGATCTATGGCTACACCTTC. The chain couples TRBV29-1 to TRBJ1-2; D uncertain. Germline V lookup: CDR1 SQVTM, CDR2 ANQGSEA. Trimming took off 3 bases at V and 4 bases at J, with 9 bases between the two ends. CDR3 length: 12 amino acids.

The chain is built from TRBV12-3 or TRBV12-4 and TRBJ1-5; no clear D. V was cut by 6 bases and J by 4 bases, with 10 bases left in between. There are 13 residues in the CDR3. CDR3 DNA sequence: TGTGCCAGCAGAACTCCGGGGAATCAGCCCCAGCATTTT. Its protein is CASRTPGNQPQHF.

This clone has just one count. This chain uses TRBV6-5 with TRBJ1-5; D not certain. The CDR3 runs to 13 residues. The V gene's germline CDR1 is MNHEY and CDR2 SVGAGI. Trimming removed 2 bases at V and 6 bases at J, with 8 bases between. The CDR3 loop is CASSYAEGQPQHF. CDR3 nucleotides: TGTGCCAGCAGTTACGCAGAAGGTCAGCCCCAGCATTTT.

CDR3 in DNA: TGTGCCAGCAGCCACGGGAGGGGGTCACTCGAGAGCTATGGCTACACCTTC. Translating it yields CASSHGRGSLESYGYTF. The chain links TRBV9 to TRBJ1-2; possibly TRBD1 for D (6 bases). Germline V gene data show CDR1 as SGDLS and CDR2 as YYNGEE. Between the trimmed V and J ends, which lost 4 bases and 4 bases, there was a span of 23 bases. This CDR3 contains 17 residues.

This sequence joins TRBV19 and TRBJ2-5, with D perhaps TRBD1 (6 bases). CDR3 length: 13 amino acids. V dropped 5 bases and J dropped 5 bases, with 12 bases sitting between them. Per germline, CDR1 LNHDA and CDR2 SQIVND (reference sequence). For the CDR3, the DNA is TGTGCCAGTAGTGCAGGGGTTTGGGAGACCCAGTACTTC. It translates to CASSAGVWETQYF.

The gene calls are TRBV5-6 and TRBJ2-7; D unclear. Germline V gene sequence: CDR1 SGHDT, CDR2 YYEEEE. V was pared by 1 base and J by 3 bases, with 14 bases between. The CDR3 extends over 15 amino acids. CDR3 sequence (DNA): TGTGCCAGCAGCTTGATCCCCGACAAAGTCTACGAGCAGTACTTC. Residues: CASSLIPDKVYEQYF.

The rearrangement links TRBV29-1 to TRBJ2-5, with a possible D match to TRBD2 (6 bases). This CDR3 is built from 13 residues. The V end was cut by 2 bases, the J end by 4 bases, with 11 bases between. Germline assignment: CDR1 SQVTM and CDR2 ANQGSEA. The CDR3 spells CSVEYPGGETQYF. DNA of the CDR3: TGCAGCGTTGAATACCCCGGGGGAGAGACCCAGTACTTC.

V and J are TRBV5-1 and TRBJ1-1; 7 bases are a match to TRBD1. The germline V gene has CDR1 SGHRS and CDR2 YFSETQ. The CDR3 length is 15 residues. V was pared by 1 base and J by 4 bases, with 7 bases of the junction left unmatched. CDR3 in DNA: TGCGCCAGCAGCTTGATCGGACAGGTATTCACTGAAGCTTTCTTT. This codes for CASSLIGQVFTEAFF.